These T cell receptor beta chains were read from a single sample in a study of regulatory T cells in long-lasting Graves disease. TCRdb processed the multiplex PCR reads anew with MiXCR; each CDR3 protein has one entry. Altogether a few hundred thousand distinct CDR3 sequences are present, 20% to 25% being singletons, with the ten largest covering 6.5% to 9%. The starting material was peripheral blood mononuclear cells (PBMCs), obtained when the disease was refractory, from a patient treated with antithyroid drugs. All receptors derive from a female donor with Graves disease. CDR3s include the opening cysteine and the closing phenylalanine or tryptophan. D genes are given only for firm matches. Size values are once, few and many counts, or a class for expanded clones, and some rows have none.

>TRBJ2-5|TRBV24-1|few|TRBD1
TGTGCCACCAGTGACATGGGACAGGGGGAACAAGAGACCCAGTACTTC
CATSDMGQGEQETQYF
>TRBJ1-1|TRBV4-1|many|-
TGCGCCAGCAGCCAAGGGGGGAGGACTGAAGCTTTCTTT
CASSQGGRTEAFF
>TRBJ1-2|TRBV5-8|-|TRBD1
TGTGCCAGCAGCCAGAGGGACAGGGCAAACTATGGCTACACCTTC
CASSQRDRANYGYTF
>TRBJ2-7|TRBV7-3|few|TRBD2
TGTGCCAGCAGCGTTCTTCCGGGACTAGACTACGAGCAGTACTTC
CASSVLPGLDYEQYF
>TRBJ2-2|TRBV15|few|-
TGTGCCACCAGCAGAGGGGGTAGGGACGGCGACACCGGGGAGCTGTTTTTT
CATSRGGRDGDTGELFF
>TRBJ2-3|TRBV28|-|TRBD2
TGTGCCATCCGCGGGGGGCAAGATACGCAGTATTTT
CAIRGGQDTQYF
>TRBJ1-1|TRBV5-1|-|TRBD1
TGCGCCAGCAGCTTGGCTCGGACAGGGAAATTGGTGGACACTGAAGCTTTCTTT
CASSLARTGKLVDTEAFF
>TRBJ2-5|TRBV4-1|-|-
TGCGCCAGCAGCAGGGGGGGCCAGCAATGGGAGACCCAGTACTTC
CASSRGGQQWETQYF
>TRBJ1-6|TRBV3-1|many|-
TGTGCCAGCAGCCAAGAGGGGTATAATTCACCCCTCCACTTT
CASSQEGYNSPLHF
>TRBJ2-7|TRBV30|few|-
TGTGCCTGGGCCCCAGGGGCCTACGAGCAGTACTTC
CAWAPGAYEQYF
>TRBJ2-3|TRBV7-2|few|-
TGTGCCAGCAGCAAAACGATCCGGGATACGCAGTATTTT
CASSKTIRDTQYF
>TRBJ2-7|TRBV4-1|-|TRBD2
TGCGCCAGCAGCCAAGCAGGACTAGCGGGGGATTCCTACGAGCAGTACTTC
CASSQAGLAGDSYEQYF
>TRBJ2-5|TRBV4-1|few|-
TGCGCCAGCAGCCAAGAAGCGGTCATACAAGAGACCCAGTACTTC
CASSQEAVIQETQYF
>TRBJ1-2|TRBV10-3|-|-
TGTGCCATCAGTGAGTTTAGGACAGAAACCGGCTACACCTTC
CAISEFRTETGYTF
>TRBJ1-2|TRBV27|many|TRBD1
TGTGCCAGCAGCCCGCTCAAAGAAGGGGGCGCTTATGGCTACACCTTC
CASSPLKEGGAYGYTF
>TRBJ2-4|TRBV5-1|-|TRBD1
TGCGCCAGCAGCCCGGGACAGGGCGCGGCGGCCAAAAACATTCAGTACTTC
CASSPGQGAAAKNIQYF
>TRBJ2-2|TRBV27|-|TRBD2
TGTGCCAGCAGCCCTAGCGGGCGGAATACCGGGGAGCTGTTTTTT
CASSPSGRNTGELFF
>TRBJ2-7|TRBV5-1|few|-
TGCGCCAGCAGCTTGGCCCGCAGGACCTACGAGCAGTACTTC
CASSLARRTYEQYF
>TRBJ1-2|TRBV6-5|-|-
TGTGCCAGCAGTTACTCTCGGGGGGGCGGCTACACCTTC
CASSYSRGGGYTF
>TRBJ1-2|TRBV3-1|many|-
TGTGCCAGCAGCCAAGCTCACGGTATCTATGGCTACACCTTC
CASSQAHGIYGYTF
>TRBJ1-5|TRBV6-5|many|-
TGTGCCAGCAGTTACTCAGCCACAGGAAATCAGCCCCAGCATTTT
CASSYSATGNQPQHF
>TRBJ2-2|TRBV28|many|-
TGTGCCAGCAGTTACAGGGTGAACACCGGGGAGCTGTTTTTT
CASSYRVNTGELFF
>TRBJ2-5|TRBV14|few|-
TGTGCCAGCAGCCGGGGGGACAGTAGGGGTGAGACCCAGTACTTC
CASSRGDSRGETQYF
>TRBJ2-3|TRBV19|once|-
TGTGCCAGTAGTTCGGCTCCGTGGGATACGCAGTATTTT
CASSSAPWDTQYF